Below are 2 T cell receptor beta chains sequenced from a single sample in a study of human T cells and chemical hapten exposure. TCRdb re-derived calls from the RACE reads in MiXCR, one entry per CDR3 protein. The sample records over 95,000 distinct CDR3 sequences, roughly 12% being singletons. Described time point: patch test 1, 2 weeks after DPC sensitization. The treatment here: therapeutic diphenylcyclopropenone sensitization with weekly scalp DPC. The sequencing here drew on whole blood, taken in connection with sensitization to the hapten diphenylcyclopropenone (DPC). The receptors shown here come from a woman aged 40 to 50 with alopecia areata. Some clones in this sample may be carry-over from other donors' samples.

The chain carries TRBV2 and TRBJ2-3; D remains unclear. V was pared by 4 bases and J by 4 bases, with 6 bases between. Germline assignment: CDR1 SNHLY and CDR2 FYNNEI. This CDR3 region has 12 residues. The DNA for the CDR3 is TGTGCCAGCAGTGCAATCGCAGATACGCAGTATTTT. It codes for CASSAIADTQYF.

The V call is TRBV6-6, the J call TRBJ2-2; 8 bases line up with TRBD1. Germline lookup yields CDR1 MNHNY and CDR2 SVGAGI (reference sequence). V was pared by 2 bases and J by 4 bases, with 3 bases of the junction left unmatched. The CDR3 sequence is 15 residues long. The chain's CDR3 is CASSYEDRVTGELFF. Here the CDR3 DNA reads TGTGCCAGCAGTTACGAGGACAGGGTCACCGGGGAGCTGTTTTTT.